This T cell receptor (beta chain) was sequenced during a study of beta chain features in type 1 diabetes. The entirety of the isolated RNA underwent reverse transcription, so expressed TCRB transcripts were sequenced. Assay: immunoSEQ multiplex PCR; the TCRdb copy retains only in-frame clones and omits some. Of over 15,000 clones listed, 55% to 75% are singletons. Study-wide points: Across all four CD4+ subsets, people with type 1 diabetes showed modestly shorter TCRB CDR3s. TCRB rearrangement may or may not be influenced by HLA type; here this remained unresolved.

The CDR3 has 15 residues. Trimming removed 6 bases at V and 3 bases at J, with 16 bases between. Germline V gives CDR1 MNHNY, CDR2 SVGAGI (reference sequence). This clone was counted only a few times. Its antigen is not identified. Sequenced: Tregs from blood. The V gene is TRBV6-6, the J gene TRBJ2-3; D might be TRBD2 (5 bases). This clonotype was sampled from a young man with type 1 diabetes. CDR3 DNA: TGTGCCAGCAGGAGGAGCCTAGGAGGTACAGATACGCAGTATTTT. It translates to CASRRSLGGTDTQYF.